These 18 T cell receptor beta chains were all obtained from the same sample, sequenced in a study of T cells after yellow fever vaccination. Each CDR3 protein is one row after TCRdb ran MiXCR on the 5' RACE reads. The sample includes about 350,000 distinct CDR3 sequences, around an eighth seen only once; the top ten take 3.2%. The sample in question was CD4+ T cells sorted from PBMCs, obtained 15 days after the yellow fever booster vaccination. The source is a man aged 18 to 30 who received the YFV17D yellow fever vaccine.

The rearrangement uses TRBV7-2 and TRBJ2-3, with 7 nucleotides matching TRBD2. V lost 3 bases to trimming and J lost 3 bases; unmatched junction nucleotides: 3. The CDR3 covers 14 residues. Germline V lookup: CDR1 SGHTA, CDR2 FQGNSA. The CDR3 DNA sequence: TGTGCCAGCAGCTTTCAACTAGCGACAGATACGCAGTATTTT. Residues: CASSFQLATDTQYF.

The chain has TRBV5-1 and TRBJ2-7, with TRBD1 identical over 10 bases. Germline-derived CDR1 and CDR2 are SGHRS and YFSETQ. This CDR3 spans 15 amino acids. Losses at the gene ends were 4 bases for V and 2 bases for J; bases not matched to a gene: 6. The CDR3 coding sequence is TGCGCCAGCAGCGACCGGGACAGGGGAACCTACGAGCAGTACTTC. Translation gives CASSDRDRGTYEQYF.

This chain connects TRBV20-1 to TRBJ1-5, with a possible D match to TRBD1 (5 bases). The CDR3 is 12 amino acids. V was pared by 0 bases and J by 16 bases, with 16 bases between. The V gene's germline CDR1 is DFQATT and CDR2 SNEGSKA (reference sequence). The CDR3 sequence is CSARDSGALLHF. The CDR3, as DNA: TGCAGTGCTAGAGATTCCGGGGCCCTCCTTCATTTT.

The CDR3 DNA follows: TGTGCCAGCAGCGTGATGGGACTAGCGGGGGAAGAGACCCAGTACTTC. Translating gives CASSVMGLAGEETQYF. The chain combines TRBV7-2 with TRBJ2-5; 14 positions agree with TRBD2. From germline, CDR1 is SGHTA and CDR2 FQGNSA. The J segment lost 3 bases and the V segment lost 5 bases, leaving 5 bases of the junction unmatched. The CDR3 runs to 16 residues.

This clonotype was seen ten or more times. At one boundary the junction diverges from the germline segment, which might be a read error. The V and J genes are TRBV3-1 and TRBJ1-6, with TRBD1 as a possible D gene (5 bases). Germline assignment: CDR1 LGHDT and CDR2 YNNKEL (reference sequence). The CDR3 consists of 12 residues. The CDR3 DNA follows: TGTGCCAGCAGCTTCACGCAGCGGGACCTAAACTTT. This sequence encodes CASSFTQRDLNF.

This clonotype was picked up many times. V and J are TRBV6-2 or TRBV6-3 and TRBJ2-3, with 8 positions matching TRBD2. CDR3 size: 15 residues. J was trimmed by 9 bases and V by 6 bases; bases with no gene match: 14. The germline gives CDR1 MNHEY, CDR2 SVGEGT. CDR3 nucleotides: TGTGCCAGCAGCCGCGGACTAGCCAACTCAGGGACGCAGTATTTT. This encodes CASSRGLANSGTQYF.

V and J are TRBV7-9 and TRBJ2-7; D perhaps matches TRBD1 (6 bases). Germline V gives CDR1 SEHNR, CDR2 FQNEAQ (reference sequence). V gave up 7 bases and J gave up 2 bases, with 15 bases separating them. CDR3 length equals 14 residues. In DNA form, the CDR3 reads TGTGCCAGCACAACAGGGTTCAGGCCCTACGAGCAGTACTTC. This gives the protein CASTTGFRPYEQYF. Complete variable domain (other parts from reference TRBV7-9 and TRBJ2-7): DTGVSQNPRHKITKRGQNVTFRCDPISEHNRLYWYRQTLGQGPEFLTYFQNEAQLEKSRLLSDRFSAERPKGSFSTLEIQRTEQGDSAMYLCASTTGFRPYEQYFGPGTRLTVT.

V is TRBV3-1 and J is TRBJ1-2; tentatively, D is TRBD1 (5 bases). CDR3 length: 14 residues. The V gene's germline CDR1 is LGHDT and CDR2 YNNKEL (reference sequence). Between the trimmed V and J ends, which lost 0 bases and 7 bases, there was a span of 12 bases. The CDR3 reads CASSQDTQVGGYTF. In DNA form, the CDR3 reads TGTGCCAGCAGCCAAGATACACAGGTCGGTGGCTACACCTTC.

The V and J genes are TRBV29-1 and TRBJ2-3, with a possible D match to TRBD2 (5 bases). From germline, CDR1 is SQVTM and CDR2 ANQGSEA. The V end was cut by 6 bases, the J end by 3 bases, with 13 bases between. The CDR3 has 13 residues. The CDR3, as DNA: TGCAGCGTGGCCGGGGTCCGGACAGATACGCAGTATTTT. Translating gives CSVAGVRTDTQYF.

The chain joins TRBV5-1 to TRBJ1-1, with D unclear. The ends were cut back, 5 bases at V and 4 bases at J, with 15 bases in the middle. This CDR3 is built from 14 residues. Germline-derived CDR1 and CDR2 are SGHRS and YFSETQ. CDR3 protein: CASRDGSVGTEAFF. The DNA for the CDR3 is TGCGCCAGCAGGGACGGATCCGTGGGCACTGAAGCTTTCTTT.

This clonotype was seen a few times. The chain is built from TRBV6-1 and TRBJ2-3; D uncertain. The V and J ends lost 0 bases and 4 bases respectively, with 11 bases between them. Per germline, CDR1 MNHNS and CDR2 SASEGT. CDR3 size: 15 residues. DNA of the CDR3: TGTGCCAGCAGTGAAGCGGCCGTTCAGGCAGATACGCAGTATTTT. Its protein product is CASSEAAVQADTQYF.

This clonotype has a count of ten or more. The J gene is TRBJ1-2, the V gene TRBV5-6; D remains unclear. V lost 0 bases to trimming and J lost 5 bases, with 20 bases between them. Germline values: CDR1 SGHDT, CDR2 YYEEEE. The CDR3 length is 17 residues. CDR3 bases: TGTGCCAGCAGCTTGGATTTTTCGTCAGGAACGACGTATGGCTACACCTTC. Translating gives CASSLDFSSGTTYGYTF.

This chain links TRBV10-3 with TRBJ2-3, with D perhaps TRBD1 (5 bases). Germline V gives CDR1 ENHRY, CDR2 SYGVKD. The CDR3 runs 13 residues. Trimming took off 4 bases at V and 1 base at J, with 6 bases between the two ends. In DNA form, the CDR3 reads TGTGCCATCAGTGTCAGGGGCACAGATACGCAGTATTTT. This codes for CAISVRGTDTQYF.

This clonotype was observed many times. This chain links TRBV6-5 with TRBJ1-1; possible D gene TRBD1, 5 bases. Germline lookup yields CDR1 MNHEY and CDR2 SVGAGI. The V end lost 7 bases, the J end lost 1 base, and 13 bases lay between the germline ends. This CDR3 spans 14 amino acids. The CDR3 region is CASNTGGSNTEAFF. The CDR3 region has the DNA TGTGCCAGCAACACCGGGGGGTCGAACACTGAAGCTTTCTTT.

This clonotype was counted between two and nine times. The V call is TRBV12-3 or TRBV12-4, the J call TRBJ2-5; D not resolved. V was clipped by 6 bases and J by 5 bases, with 16 bases between them. The CDR3 has 14 residues. CDR3 nucleotide sequence: TGTGCCAGCAGCCCGTTTGACTGGTCGGAGACCCAGTACTTC. Translation: CASSPFDWSETQYF.

In this sample, this clonotype turned up a few times. J is TRBJ1-1 and V is TRBV12-3 or TRBV12-4; no definite D call. Trimming took 5 bases from V and 4 from J, leaving 11 bases between them. This CDR3 has 13 amino acids. CDR3 sequence reads: CASSLTTATEAFF. DNA of the CDR3: TGTGCCAGCAGTCTCACCACGGCCACTGAAGCTTTCTTT.

This clonotype came up a few times. This chain joins TRBV28 and TRBJ2-7; 9 nucleotides agree with TRBD2. Germline loops: CDR1 MDHEN, CDR2 SYDVKM. V lost 8 bases and J lost 4; bases outside the gene matches: 6. The CDR3 contains 13 residues. This chain's CDR3 is CASAAGGHYEQYV. The DNA of the CDR3 is TGTGCCAGCGCAGCGGGGGGTCATTACGAGCAGTACGTC.

This clonotype occurred a few times. V is TRBV4-3 and J is TRBJ2-2; D is perhaps TRBD1 or TRBD2 (5 bases each). Germline V lookup: CDR1 LGHNA, CDR2 YSLEER. This CDR3 contains 16 residues. Trimming removed 1 base at V and 1 base at J, with 10 bases between. In nucleotides, the CDR3 is TGCGCCAGCAGCCAAGTGGGACGGATGAACACCGGGGAGCTGTTTTTT. Protein: CASSQVGRMNTGELFF.